Here is one T cell receptor (beta chain) with its context. Its antigen is not identified. Every patient was untreated before thyroid surgery. Germline V gene data show CDR1 as SGHNT and CDR2 as YYREEE (reference sequence). The CDR3 runs to 14 residues. The germline V and J ends were trimmed by 4 bases and 1 base, with 8 bases remaining between them. This entry comes from a study of metastatic and nonmetastatic thyroid tumors. For the study at large: Blood and tumor or nodule tissue repertoires from malignant and benign thyroid patients were compared.

Study observations and caveats: Benign nodules were reported to have significantly lower TCR beta diversity than malignant thyroid tumors, in blood and tumor.

Original data processing: The study's classifier, a distant-metastasis tool for papillary thyroid cancer, was built using CDR3 differences across clinicopathological groups. TCRdb reprocessed the PCR reads via MiXCR. The V and J calls were determined by TCRdb, not by the authors. There are over 20,000 clones in the sample; approximately 15% occur only once, and over 9.5% lies in the top ten. The source material was tumor tissue. The TCR sequence derives from a female donor with papillary thyroid cancer or a benign thyroid nodule (not recorded which). Some clones in this sample may be carry-over from other donors' samples. The gene calls are TRBV5-4 and TRBJ2-2; D gene unclear. In DNA, the CDR3 is TGTGCCAGCAGCAGTTATGGGAACACCGGGGAGCTGTTTTTT. Encoded protein: CASSSYGNTGELFF.